These 32 T cell receptor beta chains came from one sample sequenced in a study of human T cells and chemical hapten exposure. Time point meaning: patch test 2, 6 weeks after DPC sensitization. This sample's treatment: therapeutic diphenylcyclopropenone sensitization with weekly scalp DPC. From the RACE reads, TCRdb called clonotypes with MiXCR, one entry per CDR3 protein. The table records tens of thousands of distinct CDR3 sequences, 8% to 9.5% of them present only once. The material was whole blood, obtained in connection with sensitization to the hapten diphenylcyclopropenone (DPC). The receptor source for this set is a man in his thirties or forties with alopecia areata. Some clones in this sample may be carry-over from other donors' samples.

V gene TRBV29-1 combines with J gene TRBJ1-1; the D gene is possibly TRBD1 (6 bases). Germline V CDR1 and CDR2: SQVTM, ANQGSEA. This CDR3 is 12 amino acids long. V was trimmed by 0 bases and J by 11 bases, leaving 13 bases between them. The DNA of the CDR3 is TGCAGCGTTGAAGAAGCTAGGGGGACGGCTTTCTTT. This encodes CSVEEARGTAFF.

In this sample, this clonotype is medium-sized. The chain has TRBV5-1 and TRBJ2-5; D is ambiguous. Germline V gene sequence: CDR1 SGHRS, CDR2 YFSETQ. Trimming left V 0 bases short and J 2 bases short, with 5 bases between. This CDR3 is 13 amino acids long. CDR3 DNA: TGCGCCAGCAGCTTGGACATTCAAGAGACCCAGTACTTC. Translated, it gives CASSLDIQETQYF.

This clonotype has a handful of counts. This chain links TRBV6-4 with TRBJ2-7; no reliable D call. The V gene lost 10 bases and the J gene lost 3 bases, with 13 bases spanning the gap. The CDR3 has 12 residues. Germline CDR1 MRHNA, CDR2 SNTAGT. DNA for the CDR3: TGTGCCACGGCCGGGCCCTTCTACGAGCAGTACTTC. Its translation is CATAGPFYEQYF.

This clonotype was counted ten times or more. The rearrangement links TRBV25-1 to TRBJ2-1; possibly TRBD2 for D (6 bases). Trimming took off 4 bases at V and 4 bases at J, with 14 bases between the two ends. Per the germline V gene, CDR1 is MGHDK and CDR2 is SYGVNS. The length of the CDR3 is 15 residues. CDR3 region: CASSVPGESYNEQFF. The CDR3 bases are TGTGCCAGCAGTGTCCCGGGAGAATCTTACAATGAGCAGTTCTTC.

Ten or more counts support this clonotype. V and J are TRBV18 and TRBJ1-5, with 7 bases that match TRBD1. With 3 bases clipped from V and 4 bases from J, the junction kept 9 bases outside the gene matches. This CDR3 comprises 16 residues. Germline loops: CDR1 KGHSH, CDR2 LQKENI. CDR3 coding DNA: TGTGCCAGCTCACCCTTCCAGGGGGTAGCAAATCAGCCCCAGCATTTT. This translates into CASSPFQGVANQPQHF.

This clonotype was detected a few times. The rearrangement links TRBV7-2 to TRBJ2-3, with a tentative D call TRBD1 (5 bases). Germline values: CDR1 SGHTA, CDR2 FQGNSA. The CDR3 has 16 amino acids. V dropped 1 base and J dropped 6 bases, with 17 bases sitting between them. The CDR3 sequence: CASSLEQGRIFDTQYF. The CDR3 bases are TGTGCCAGCAGCTTAGAGCAGGGCCGTATTTTCGATACGCAGTATTTT.

This clonotype is deemed medium-sized (0.01 to 0.1%). The chain employs TRBV6-2 or TRBV6-3 and TRBJ2-1, with D hard to call. Germline V gene data show CDR1 as MNHEY and CDR2 as SVGEGT. This CDR3 is 12 amino acids long. Deletions cut 5 bases from V and 9 bases from J, with 11 bases between. The CDR3 spells CASSRPGLEQFF. CDR3 DNA: TGTGCCAGCAGTCGTCCGGGTCTTGAGCAGTTCTTC.

At least ten counts were recorded for this clonotype. The chain carries TRBV19 and TRBJ1-1, with 9 bases fitting TRBD1. The V and J ends lost 4 bases and 4 bases, in that order; junction bases with no gene match: 1. The CDR3 consists of 13 residues. The germline CDR1 and CDR2 sequences are LNHDA and SQIVND (reference sequence). In nucleotides, the CDR3 is TGTGCCAGTAGTACGACAGGGGGCACTGAAGCTTTCTTT. Encoded protein: CASSTTGGTEAFF.

This clonotype has a handful of counts. The chain has TRBV12-3 or TRBV12-4 and TRBJ1-5; weak D call: TRBD1 (5 bases). The CDR3 length is 14 residues. The germline V and J ends were trimmed by 0 bases and 6 bases, with 9 bases remaining between them. The CDR3: CASSLAGDGQPQHF. CDR3 sequence (DNA): TGTGCCAGCAGTTTAGCAGGGGACGGTCAGCCCCAGCATTTT.

This clonotype was observed many times. The chain recombines TRBV4-3 with TRBJ1-1, with D uncertain. V was cut by 0 bases and J by 0 bases, with 11 bases left in between. The CDR3 is 16 residues long. Germline CDR1 reads LGHNA; CDR2 reads YSLEER. This CDR3 reads CASSQDNSYMNTEAFF. DNA of the CDR3: TGCGCCAGCAGCCAAGATAACAGCTACATGAACACTGAAGCTTTCTTT.

The chain is built from TRBV11-2 and TRBJ2-5; 7 bases align to TRBD2. The CDR3 spans 15 residues. The germline gives CDR1 SGHAT, CDR2 FQNNGV. Germline trimming cut 2 bases from V and 0 bases from J; bases unmatched to any gene: 3. The CDR3 reads CASSLRGLDQETQYF. The CDR3 coding sequence is TGTGCCAGCAGCTTACGAGGACTAGACCAAGAGACCCAGTACTTC.

Ten or more counts support this clonotype. The chain combines TRBV28 with TRBJ1-5; weak D call: TRBD1 (5 bases). This CDR3 has 15 residues. Per the germline V gene, CDR1 is MDHEN and CDR2 is SYDVKM. The V end was cut by 6 bases, the J end by 2 bases, with 14 bases between. Here the CDR3 reads CASSRGRGGNQPQHF. The CDR3 nucleotides are TGTGCCAGCAGCCGCGGAAGGGGCGGCAATCAGCCCCAGCATTTT.

The chain links TRBV29-1 to TRBJ1-2; no clear D gene. V was shortened by 4 bases and J by 3 bases, with 6 bases between the two germline ends. The germline V gene has CDR1 SQVTM and CDR2 ANQGSEA. The CDR3 spans 11 residues. For the CDR3, the DNA is TGCAGCGTTGCCGGGGACTATGGCTACACCTTC. Amino acid sequence: CSVAGDYGYTF.

The chain carries TRBV2 and TRBJ1-1; D not certain. CDR1 is SNHLY and CDR2 is FYNNEI in the germline V gene. The CDR3 consists of 13 residues. V was trimmed by 3 bases and J by 6 bases, leaving 11 bases between them. CDR3 coding DNA: TGTGCCAGCAGTGACATAGAGGGCCCTGAAGCTTTCTTT. Protein product: CASSDIEGPEAFF.

This chain connects TRBV6-2 or TRBV6-3 to TRBJ2-1; D might be TRBD1 (6 bases). CDR1 and CDR2 from the germline V gene are MNHEY and SVGEGT. The length of the CDR3 is 17 residues. V was trimmed by 10 bases and J by 2 bases, leaving 24 bases between them. The CDR3 loop reads CATTGSRPTGPYNEQFF. Here the CDR3 DNA reads TGTGCCACCACAGGGAGCCGACCGACTGGCCCCTACAATGAGCAGTTCTTC.

This clonotype is termed medium-sized. V is TRBV18 and J is TRBJ1-1; D is uncertain. This CDR3 region has 14 residues. V lost 2 bases and J lost 0, with 7 bases in between. Per the germline V gene, CDR1 is KGHSH and CDR2 is LQKENI. CDR3 sequence: CASSPAGLNTEAFF. The CDR3 nucleotides read TGTGCCAGCTCACCAGCCGGCTTGAACACTGAAGCTTTCTTT.

This chain links TRBV5-5 with TRBJ1-1; TRBD1 is a possible D gene (5 bases). Germline V gene sequence: CDR1 SGHKS, CDR2 YYEKEE (reference sequence). The germline V and J ends were trimmed by 4 bases and 0 bases, with 13 bases remaining between them. This CDR3 is 15 amino acids long. CDR3 region: CASSNAGFLNTEAFF. The CDR3 DNA reads TGTGCCAGCAGCAACGCAGGGTTTTTGAACACTGAAGCTTTCTTT.

This clonotype showed up many times. The V gene is TRBV19, the J gene TRBJ1-5; TRBD1 might be the D (6 bases). This CDR3 is 16 amino acids long. Trimming took 6 bases from V and 7 from J, leaving 22 bases between them. Germline V gene data show CDR1 as LNHDA and CDR2 as SQIVND (reference sequence). The CDR3 loop reads CASSLTGAGAGQPQHF. The CDR3 nucleotides are TGTGCCAGTAGCCTTACCGGGGCAGGGGCAGGGCAGCCCCAGCATTTT.

This clonotype was seen many times. The chain employs TRBV24-1 and TRBJ2-3; no clear D gene. The germline V gene has CDR1 KGHDR and CDR2 SFDVKD. Trimming cost V 7 bases and J 8 bases, with 15 bases left between them. CDR3 length: 13 amino acids. Here the CDR3 reads CATRGHETTTQYF. The CDR3 DNA is TGTGCCACCAGGGGCCATGAGACAACTACGCAGTATTTT.

This clonotype was detected a few times. V is TRBV20-1 and J is TRBJ2-3; 10 bases agree with TRBD1. There are 14 residues in the CDR3. Germline CDR1 is DFQATT and CDR2 is SNEGSKA (reference sequence). Losses at the gene ends were 6 bases for V and 1 base for J; bases not matched to a gene: 4. The CDR3 nucleotides are TGCAGTGCAAGGGACAGGGGAGGCACAGATACGCAGTATTTT. Amino acids: CSARDRGGTDTQYF.

V gene TRBV6-2 or TRBV6-3 combines with J gene TRBJ1-5; D not certain. The CDR3 has 15 residues. The germline gives CDR1 MNHEY, CDR2 SVGEGT. With 9 bases removed from V and 1 base from J, the gap between germline ends came to 16 bases. The CDR3 loop reads CASSKAQGSNQPQHF. CDR3 bases: TGTGCCAGTTCCAAAGCCCAAGGGAGCAATCAGCCCCAGCATTTT.

This clonotype showed up many times. V usage is TRBV6-2 or TRBV6-3 and J usage is TRBJ2-3; D is perhaps TRBD2 (5 bases). V shed 3 bases and J shed 0 bases, with 16 bases lying between them. The germline V gene encodes CDR1 MNHEY and CDR2 SVGEGT. This CDR3 spans 17 amino acids. The CDR3 region is CASSYEAAGLSTDTQYF. The CDR3 nucleotides are TGTGCCAGCAGTTATGAAGCGGCAGGACTTAGCACAGATACGCAGTATTTT.

This clonotype has at least ten counts. J is TRBJ2-1 and V is TRBV14, with 10 bases fitting TRBD2. Germline CDR1 is SGHDN and CDR2 is FVKESK. V lost 0 bases to trimming and J lost 2 bases; unmatched junction nucleotides: 4. This CDR3 is built from 17 residues. CDR3 sequence reads: CASSQEGSGRAYNEQFF. CDR3 nucleotides: TGTGCCAGCAGCCAAGAGGGGAGCGGGAGGGCCTACAATGAGCAGTTCTTC.

This clonotype was seen a few times. This rearrangement joins TRBV14 to TRBJ1-4; TRBD1 is a possible D gene (5 bases). With 4 bases removed from V and 4 bases from J, the gap between germline ends came to 16 bases. CDR1 is SGHDN and CDR2 is FVKESK in the germline V gene. The CDR3 length is 16 residues. Here the CDR3 reads CASSPEASRDNEKLFF. For the CDR3, the DNA is TGTGCCAGCAGCCCCGAGGCATCCAGGGATAATGAAAAACTGTTTTTT.

There are many counts of this clonotype. The rearrangement links TRBV6-2 or TRBV6-3 to TRBJ1-5; D remains unclear. The V end lost 5 bases, the J end lost 7 bases, and 24 bases lay between the germline ends. CDR1 and CDR2 (germline): MNHEY, SVGEGT. The CDR3 is 17 residues long. Written as DNA, the CDR3 is TGTGCCAGCAGTGTAGACCGGGCCCTTGGGCTGGGACAGCCCCAGCATTTT. As protein: CASSVDRALGLGQPQHF.

This clonotype came up a few times. The chain employs TRBV30 and TRBJ1-2; D unclear. This CDR3 has 14 amino acids. Per germline, CDR1 GTSNPN and CDR2 SVGIG (reference sequence). The V end lost 0 bases, the J end lost 8 bases, and 16 bases lay between the germline ends. The CDR3 coding sequence is TGTGCCTGGAGTGTAAAGGATGGAGGGATGGGCTACACCTTC. Amino acids: CAWSVKDGGMGYTF.

The CDR3 sequence is CASSSSPLYEQYF. CDR3 DNA: TGTGCCAGCAGCTCCAGTCCCCTCTACGAGCAGTACTTC. V is TRBV11-1 and J is TRBJ2-7; unclear D gene. CDR3 size: 13 residues. V lost 4 bases, J lost 3 bases, and 10 bases lay in between. Germline V CDR1 and CDR2: SGHAT, FQDESV (reference sequence).

V usage is TRBV28 and J usage is TRBJ2-1, with D possibly being TRBD2 (6 bases). V was trimmed by 6 bases and J by 5 bases, leaving 20 bases between them. Germline V CDR1 and CDR2: MDHEN, SYDVKM. The CDR3 spans 16 residues. CDR3 coding DNA: TGTGCCAGCAGCCAACAGGCGGGATTAACGAACAATGAGCAGTTCTTC. Protein product: CASSQQAGLTNNEQFF.

This clonotype was counted many times. The J gene is TRBJ2-3, the V gene TRBV11-2; no definite D call. With 2 bases removed from V and 1 base from J, the gap between germline ends came to 7 bases. The germline gives CDR1 SGHAT, CDR2 FQNNGV. This CDR3 has 14 amino acids. The CDR3 region is CASSLQDGTDTQYF. CDR3 bases: TGTGCCAGCAGCTTACAGGACGGCACAGATACGCAGTATTTT.

This clonotype was counted ten times or more. The CDR3, as DNA: TGTGCCAGCTCACGGGAGGGCCTAGGGGACACTGAAGCTTTCTTT. Its translation is CASSREGLGDTEAFF. J is TRBJ1-1 and V is TRBV18, with D perhaps TRBD1 (5 bases). The germline V and J ends were trimmed by 4 bases and 3 bases, with 15 bases remaining between them. CDR1 is KGHSH and CDR2 is LQKENI in the germline V gene. This CDR3 has 15 amino acids.

At least ten counts were recorded for this clonotype. V and J are TRBV6-6 and TRBJ2-7, with D perhaps matching TRBD2 (6 bases). The CDR3 runs 13 residues. The germline V gene has CDR1 MNHNY and CDR2 SVGAGI (reference sequence). V was clipped by 6 bases and J by 4 bases, with 13 bases between them. The CDR3 spells CASRDRSGYEQYF. The CDR3 DNA reads as TGTGCCAGCAGGGACCGTAGCGGTTACGAGCAGTACTTC.

This clonotype appeared many times. V usage is TRBV29-1 and J usage is TRBJ1-2, with no clear D. Trimming left V 4 bases short and J 1 base short, with 4 bases between. There are 11 residues in the CDR3. Germline V gives CDR1 SQVTM, CDR2 ANQGSEA. This CDR3 reads CSVGLNYGYTF. The CDR3 nucleotides read TGCAGCGTTGGACTTAACTATGGCTACACCTTC.